The clone carrying this TCR beta chain has only a few counts. The antigen is undetermined. This record belongs to a study of early T cells in non-severe SARS-CoV-2 infection. Across the whole study: Sequencing targeted bulk RNA from unsorted whole blood, leaving chains unpaired.

General study findings and limits: Matching results from VDJdb favored anti-spike CD8 responses, leaving private and CD4 specificities undetected.

Unique molecular identifiers were affixed to single, distinct cDNA molecules. TCRdb re-derived calls from the 5' RACE reads in MiXCR, one entry per CDR3 protein. The table records about 15,000 distinct CDR3 sequences, about 5% of them present only once. Germline assignment: CDR1 MNHEY and CDR2 SVGEGT. This CDR3 is built from 14 residues. V shed 2 bases and J 2 bases; nucleotides not matched to a gene: 0. This clonotype was obtained from an adult who was a healthcare worker with PCR-confirmed SARS-CoV-2 infection or an uninfected control (not recorded which). The specimen comprised whole blood, sampled at baseline. This rearrangement joins TRBV6-2 or TRBV6-3 to TRBJ2-7; 10 positions match TRBD2. The CDR3 sequence: CASSYGTSAYEQYF. As DNA, the CDR3 is TGTGCCAGCAGTTACGGGACTAGCGCCTACGAGCAGTACTTC.